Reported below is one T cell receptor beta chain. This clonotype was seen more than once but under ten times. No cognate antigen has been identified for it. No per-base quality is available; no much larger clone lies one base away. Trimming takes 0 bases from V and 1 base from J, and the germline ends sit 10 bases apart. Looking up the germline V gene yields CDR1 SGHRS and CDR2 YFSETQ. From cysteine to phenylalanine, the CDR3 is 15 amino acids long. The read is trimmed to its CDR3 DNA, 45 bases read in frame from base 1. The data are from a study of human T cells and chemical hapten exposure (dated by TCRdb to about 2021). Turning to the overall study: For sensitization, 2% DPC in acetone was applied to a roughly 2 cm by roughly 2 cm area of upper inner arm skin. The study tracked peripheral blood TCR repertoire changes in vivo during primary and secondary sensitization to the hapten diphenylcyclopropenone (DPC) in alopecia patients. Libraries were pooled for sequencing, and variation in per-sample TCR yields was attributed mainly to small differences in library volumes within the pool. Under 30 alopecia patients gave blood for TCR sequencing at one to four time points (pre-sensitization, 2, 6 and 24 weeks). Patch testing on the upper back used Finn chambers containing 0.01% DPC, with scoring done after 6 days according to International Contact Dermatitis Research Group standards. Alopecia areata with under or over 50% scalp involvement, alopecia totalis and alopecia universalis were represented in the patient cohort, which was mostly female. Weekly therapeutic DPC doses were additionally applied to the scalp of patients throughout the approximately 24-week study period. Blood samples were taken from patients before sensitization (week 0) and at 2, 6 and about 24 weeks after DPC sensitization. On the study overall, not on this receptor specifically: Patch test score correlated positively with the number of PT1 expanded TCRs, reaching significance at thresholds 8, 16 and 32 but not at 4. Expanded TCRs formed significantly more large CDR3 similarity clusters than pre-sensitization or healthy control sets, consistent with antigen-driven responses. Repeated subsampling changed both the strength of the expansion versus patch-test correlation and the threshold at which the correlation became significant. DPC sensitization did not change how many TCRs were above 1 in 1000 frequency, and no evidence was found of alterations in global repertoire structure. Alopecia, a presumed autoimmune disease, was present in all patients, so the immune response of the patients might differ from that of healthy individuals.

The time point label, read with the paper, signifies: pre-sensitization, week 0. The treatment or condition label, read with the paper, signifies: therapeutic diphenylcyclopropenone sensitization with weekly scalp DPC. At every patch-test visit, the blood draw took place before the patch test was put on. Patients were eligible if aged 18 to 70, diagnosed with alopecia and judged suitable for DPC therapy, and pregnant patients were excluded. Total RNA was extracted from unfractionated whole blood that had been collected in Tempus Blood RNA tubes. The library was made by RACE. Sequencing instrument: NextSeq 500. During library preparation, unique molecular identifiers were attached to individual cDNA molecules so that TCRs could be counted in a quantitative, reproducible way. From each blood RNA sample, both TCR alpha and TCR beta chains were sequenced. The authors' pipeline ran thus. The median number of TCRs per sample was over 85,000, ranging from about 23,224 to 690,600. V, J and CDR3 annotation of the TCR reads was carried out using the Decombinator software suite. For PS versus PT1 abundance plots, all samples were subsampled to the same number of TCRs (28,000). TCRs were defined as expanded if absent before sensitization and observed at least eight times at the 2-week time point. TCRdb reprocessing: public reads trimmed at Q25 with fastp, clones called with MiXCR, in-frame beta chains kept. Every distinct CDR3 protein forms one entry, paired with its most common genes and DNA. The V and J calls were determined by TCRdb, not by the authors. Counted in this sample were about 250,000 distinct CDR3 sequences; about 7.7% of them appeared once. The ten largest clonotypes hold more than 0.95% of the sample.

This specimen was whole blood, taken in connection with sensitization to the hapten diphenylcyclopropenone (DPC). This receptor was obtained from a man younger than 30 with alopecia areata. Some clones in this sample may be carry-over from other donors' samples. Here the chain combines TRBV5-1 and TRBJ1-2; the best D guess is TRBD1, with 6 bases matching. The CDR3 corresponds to CASSLEQGGNYGYTF. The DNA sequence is TGCGCCAGCAGCTTGGAACAGGGCGGTAACTATGGCTACACCTTC.